The clone carrying this T cell receptor (beta chain) was detected a few times. The sample belongs to a study of molecular identifiers for immune sequencing clone quantification. Using its own MiXCR run on the PCR reads, TCRdb lists one record per CDR3 protein. The sample has fewer than 350,000 distinct CDR3 sequences, about 20% seen once. The receptor's source is a human donor in good health. Some libraries in this study had Jurkat cell RNA spiked in. The sample taken for sequencing was naive CD8+ T cells from blood, with Jurkat cell RNA spiked in. Noted subset: FACS-sorted CD8+CD4-CCR7+CD45RA+ naive T cells.

The CDR3 is CASSPGQRGGETQYF. As DNA, the CDR3 is TGTGCCAGCAGCCCGGGGCAGCGGGGAGGAGAGACCCAGTACTTC. The chain employs TRBV11-2 and TRBJ2-5; 7 bases match TRBD2. Germline CDR1 is SGHAT and CDR2 is FQNNGV. Trimming cost V 5 bases and J 4 bases; bases outside gene matches: 10. CDR3 length: 15 amino acids. The whole variable domain, remainder taken from reference TRBV11-2 and TRBJ2-5, is EAGVAQSPRYKIIEKRQSVAFWCNPISGHATLYWYQQILGQGPKLLIQFQNNGVVDDSQLPKDRFSAERLKGVDSTLKIQPAKLEDSAVYLCASSPGQRGGETQYFGPGTRLLVL.